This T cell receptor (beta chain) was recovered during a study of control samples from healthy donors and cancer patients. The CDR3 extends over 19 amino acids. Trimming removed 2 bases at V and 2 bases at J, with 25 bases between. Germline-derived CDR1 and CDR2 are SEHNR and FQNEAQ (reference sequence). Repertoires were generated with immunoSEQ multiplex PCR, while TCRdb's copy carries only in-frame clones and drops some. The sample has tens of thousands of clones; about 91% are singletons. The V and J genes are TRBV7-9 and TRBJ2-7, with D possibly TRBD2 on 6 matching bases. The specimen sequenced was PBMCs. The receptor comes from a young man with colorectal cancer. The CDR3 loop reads CASSLQPGEEAGWPYEQYF. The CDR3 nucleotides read TGTGCCAGCAGCTTACAGCCGGGGGAGGAAGCTGGTTGGCCCTACGAGCAGTACTTC.